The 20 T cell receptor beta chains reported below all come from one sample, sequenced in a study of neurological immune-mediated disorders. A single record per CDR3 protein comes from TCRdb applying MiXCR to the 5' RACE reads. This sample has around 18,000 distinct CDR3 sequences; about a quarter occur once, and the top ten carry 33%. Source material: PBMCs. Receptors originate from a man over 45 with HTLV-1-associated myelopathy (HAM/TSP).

The CDR3: CSARDAGNEQFF. CDR3 DNA sequence: TGCAGTGCTAGAGACGCGGGGAATGAGCAGTTCTTC. This chain uses TRBV20-1 with TRBJ2-1; possibly TRBD2 for D (6 bases). The CDR3 is 12 residues long. Per the germline V gene, CDR1 is DFQATT and CDR2 is SNEGSKA (reference sequence). V gave up 0 bases and J gave up 7 bases, with 7 bases separating them.

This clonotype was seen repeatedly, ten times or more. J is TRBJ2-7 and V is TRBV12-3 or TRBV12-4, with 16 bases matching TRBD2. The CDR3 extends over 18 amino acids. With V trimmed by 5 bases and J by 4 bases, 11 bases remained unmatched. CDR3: CASSDRGLAGGLSYEQYF. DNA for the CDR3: TGTGCCAGCAGTGACAGGGGACTAGCGGGAGGGCTTTCTTACGAGCAGTACTTC.

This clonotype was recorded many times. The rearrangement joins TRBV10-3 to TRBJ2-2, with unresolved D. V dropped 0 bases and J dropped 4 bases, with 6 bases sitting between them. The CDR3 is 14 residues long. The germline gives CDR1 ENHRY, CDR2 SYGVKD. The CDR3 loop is CAISESQSTGELFF. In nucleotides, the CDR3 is TGTGCCATCAGTGAGTCACAGAGCACCGGGGAGCTGTTTTTT.

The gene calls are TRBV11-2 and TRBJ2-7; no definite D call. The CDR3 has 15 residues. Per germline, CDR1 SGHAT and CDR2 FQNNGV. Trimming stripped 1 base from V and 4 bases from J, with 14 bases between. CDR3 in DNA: TGTGCCAGCAGCTTAGCTCCCGGGCCCCTTTACGAGCAGTACTTC. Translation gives CASSLAPGPLYEQYF.

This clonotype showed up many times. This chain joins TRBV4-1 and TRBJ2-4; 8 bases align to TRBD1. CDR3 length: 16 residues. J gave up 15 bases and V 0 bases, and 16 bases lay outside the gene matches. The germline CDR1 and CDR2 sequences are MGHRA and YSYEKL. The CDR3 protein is CASSQDRLSTRGRRYF. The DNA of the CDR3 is TGCGCCAGCAGCCAAGATCGCTTATCAACCAGGGGGCGCAGGTACTTC.

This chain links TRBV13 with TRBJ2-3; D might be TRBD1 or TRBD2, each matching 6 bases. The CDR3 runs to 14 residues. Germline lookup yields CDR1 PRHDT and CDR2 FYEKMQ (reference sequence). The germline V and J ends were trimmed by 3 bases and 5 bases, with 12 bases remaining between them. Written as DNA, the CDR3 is TGTGCCAGCAGCTTGGGGGGACACCTAGATACGCAGTATTTT. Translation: CASSLGGHLDTQYF.

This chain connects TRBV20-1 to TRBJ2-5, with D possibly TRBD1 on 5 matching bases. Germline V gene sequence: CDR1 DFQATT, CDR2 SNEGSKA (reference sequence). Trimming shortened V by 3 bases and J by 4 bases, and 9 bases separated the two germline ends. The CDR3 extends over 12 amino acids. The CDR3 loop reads CSASSRAETQYF. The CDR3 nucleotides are TGCAGTGCTAGTAGCAGGGCAGAGACCCAGTACTTC.

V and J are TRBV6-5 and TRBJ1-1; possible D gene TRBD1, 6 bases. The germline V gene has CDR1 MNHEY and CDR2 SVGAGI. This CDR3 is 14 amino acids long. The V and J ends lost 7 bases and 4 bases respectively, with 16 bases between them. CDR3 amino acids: CASIPPGDRTEAFF. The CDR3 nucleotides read TGTGCCAGCATCCCCCCAGGGGACCGCACTGAAGCTTTCTTT.

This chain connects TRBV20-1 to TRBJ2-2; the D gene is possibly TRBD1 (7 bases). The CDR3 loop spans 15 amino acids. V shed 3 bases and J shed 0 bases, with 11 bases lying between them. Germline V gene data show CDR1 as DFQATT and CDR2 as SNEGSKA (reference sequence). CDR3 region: CSAREGAANTGELFF. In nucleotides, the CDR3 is TGCAGTGCTAGGGAGGGGGCAGCGAACACCGGGGAGCTGTTTTTT.

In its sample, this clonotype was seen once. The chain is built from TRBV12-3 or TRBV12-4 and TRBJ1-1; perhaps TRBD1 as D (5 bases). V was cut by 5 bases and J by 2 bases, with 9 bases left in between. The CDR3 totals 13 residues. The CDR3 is CASSLWDNTEAFF. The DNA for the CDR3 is TGTGCCAGCAGTCTTTGGGACAACACTGAAGCTTTCTTT.

In nucleotides, the CDR3 is TGTGCCAGCAGCGAAGGACAGCTTTTTAATAGCAATCAGCCCCAGCATTTT. Translating gives CASSEGQLFNSNQPQHF. V and J are TRBV11-2 and TRBJ1-5, with D perhaps matching TRBD1 (6 bases). Trimming cost V 5 bases and J 0 bases, with 17 bases left between them. The CDR3 spans 17 residues. From germline, CDR1 is SGHAT and CDR2 FQNNGV.

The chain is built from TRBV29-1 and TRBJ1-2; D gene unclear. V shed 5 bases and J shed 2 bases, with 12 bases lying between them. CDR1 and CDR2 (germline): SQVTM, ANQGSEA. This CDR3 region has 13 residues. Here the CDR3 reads CSVPPGGNYGYTF. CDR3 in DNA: TGCAGCGTTCCCCCGGGTGGGAACTATGGCTACACCTTC.

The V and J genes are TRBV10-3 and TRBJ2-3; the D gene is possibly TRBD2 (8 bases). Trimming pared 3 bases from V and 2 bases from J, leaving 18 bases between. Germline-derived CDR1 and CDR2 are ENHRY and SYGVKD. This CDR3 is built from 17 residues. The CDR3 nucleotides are TGTGCCATCAGTGACCGGGAGGGAGGGGGCGACACAGATACGCAGTATTTT. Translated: CAISDREGGGDTDTQYF.

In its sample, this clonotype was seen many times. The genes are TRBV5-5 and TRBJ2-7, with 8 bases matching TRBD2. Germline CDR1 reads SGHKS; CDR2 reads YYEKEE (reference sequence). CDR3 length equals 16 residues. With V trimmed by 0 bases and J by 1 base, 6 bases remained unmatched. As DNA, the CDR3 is TGTGCCAGCAGCTTGGGGGCGGGGGGAGCATCCTACGAGCAGTACTTC. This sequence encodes CASSLGAGGASYEQYF.

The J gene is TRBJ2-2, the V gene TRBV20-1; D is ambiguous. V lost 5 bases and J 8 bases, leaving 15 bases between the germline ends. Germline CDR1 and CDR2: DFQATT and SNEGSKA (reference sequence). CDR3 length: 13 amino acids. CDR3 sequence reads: CSAPDRSQGELFF. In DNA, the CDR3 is TGCAGTGCTCCCGACCGCAGTCAGGGGGAGCTGTTTTTT.

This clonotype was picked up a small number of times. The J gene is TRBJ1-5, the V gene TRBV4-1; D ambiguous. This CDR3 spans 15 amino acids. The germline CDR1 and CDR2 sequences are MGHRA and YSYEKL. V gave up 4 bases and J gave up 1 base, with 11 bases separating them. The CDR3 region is CASSPLVGSNQPQHF. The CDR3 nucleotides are TGCGCCAGCAGCCCCCTGGTCGGGAGCAATCAGCCCCAGCATTTT.

DNA for the CDR3: TGTGCCAGCAAAGGCAGTGACGGTTCACCCCTCCACTTT. As protein: CASKGSDGSPLHF. This chain links TRBV9 with TRBJ1-6; no clear D gene. Trimming shortened V by 6 bases and J by 9 bases, and 13 bases separated the two germline ends. CDR3 size: 13 residues. The germline CDR1 and CDR2 sequences are SGDLS and YYNGEE.

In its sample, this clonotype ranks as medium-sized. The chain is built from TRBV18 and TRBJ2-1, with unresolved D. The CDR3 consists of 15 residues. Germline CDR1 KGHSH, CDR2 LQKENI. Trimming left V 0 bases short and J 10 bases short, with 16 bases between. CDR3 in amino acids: CASSPPRTGLGEQFF. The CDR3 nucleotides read TGTGCCAGCTCACCACCGAGGACGGGCTTGGGCGAGCAGTTCTTC.

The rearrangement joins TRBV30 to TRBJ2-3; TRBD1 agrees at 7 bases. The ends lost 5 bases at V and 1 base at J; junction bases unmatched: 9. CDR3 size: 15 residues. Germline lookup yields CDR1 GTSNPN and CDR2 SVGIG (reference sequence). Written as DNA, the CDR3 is TGTGCCTGGGCTCCAACAGGGGCCGGCACAGATACGCAGTATTTT. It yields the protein CAWAPTGAGTDTQYF.

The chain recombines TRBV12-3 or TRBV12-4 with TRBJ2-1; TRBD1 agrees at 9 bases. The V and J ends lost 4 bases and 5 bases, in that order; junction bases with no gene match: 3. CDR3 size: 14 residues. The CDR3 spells CASSSGTGHNEQFF. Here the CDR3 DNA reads TGTGCCAGCAGTTCCGGGACAGGGCACAATGAGCAGTTCTTC.